The clone carrying this T cell receptor (beta chain) showed up many times. TCRdb re-called the 5' RACE reads with MiXCR, one entry per CDR3 protein. This table holds about 24,000 distinct CDR3 sequences, about an eighth found once. These data belong to a study of neurological immune-mediated disorders. The sequence derives from a woman aged 40 to 50 with HTLV-1-associated myelopathy (HAM/TSP). Sequences were obtained from PBMCs.

The CDR3: CASTLTGMVGEQFF. DNA for the CDR3: TGTGCCAGCACCCTGACAGGGATGGTCGGTGAGCAGTTCTTC. This rearrangement joins TRBV6-2 or TRBV6-3 to TRBJ2-1, with 7 bases matching TRBD1. Looked up from germline, CDR1 is MNHEY and CDR2 is SVGEGT. CDR3 length: 14 residues. The V segment lost 7 bases and the J segment 9 bases; nucleotides outside the gene matches: 12.